One sample yielded the 32 T cell receptor beta chains listed below, sequenced in a study of vaccination and CD4 T cells after COVID-19. No antigens are known for them. Treatment meaning: roughly 11-day PBMC culture with coronavirus spike peptide pools or control peptides (ViraFEST assay). Researchers used the Oncomine TCR Beta short-read assay to sequence DNA from cultured CD4+ T cells. From the PCR reads, TCRdb called clonotypes with MiXCR, one entry per CDR3 protein. Of 15,000 or so distinct CDR3 sequences in the sample, 48% were seen once. Sequencing input: CD4+ T cells from blood, cultured in vitro. These receptors were taken from a human donor who had recovered from COVID-19.

V usage is TRBV6-1 and J usage is TRBJ1-2; the D is unclear. The germline V gene encodes CDR1 MNHNS and CDR2 SASEGT. Trimming left V 3 bases short and J 4 bases short, with 12 bases between. This CDR3 contains 14 residues. DNA for the CDR3: TGTGCCAGCAGTGAGGCGGGGATTGGCTATGGCTACACCTTC. Residues: CASSEAGIGYGYTF.

The chain couples TRBV7-9 to TRBJ2-1; D gene ambiguous. V lost 4 bases and J 14 bases, leaving 21 bases between the germline ends. Looked up from germline, CDR1 is SEHNR and CDR2 is FQNEAQ (reference sequence). The CDR3 has 14 residues. CDR3 loop: CASSYIWDPYVEFF. For the CDR3, the DNA is TGTGCCAGCAGCTATATCTGGGATCCCTATGTGGAGTTCTTC.

This sequence joins TRBV6-5 and TRBJ2-5, with D tentatively TRBD1 (5 bases). The CDR3 covers 16 residues. The germline V gene encodes CDR1 MNHEY and CDR2 SVGAGI. V was clipped by 0 bases and J by 4 bases, with 15 bases between them. Here the CDR3 reads CASSYSSSRGGETQYF. CDR3 DNA sequence: TGTGCCAGCAGTTACTCGAGTAGTAGGGGCGGAGAGACCCAGTACTTC.

The chain recombines TRBV12-3 or TRBV12-4 with TRBJ2-7, with TRBD2 matching over 8 bases. After removal of 6 bases from V and 5 bases from J, the junction contained 12 bases not matched to a gene. The CDR3 loop spans 15 amino acids. The CDR3 nucleotides are TGTGCCAGCAGGGTAGCGGGAACGCCGGGGGACGAGCAGTACTTC. It yields the protein CASRVAGTPGDEQYF.

This chain joins TRBV7-2 and TRBJ2-3; TRBD1 or TRBD2 may be the D gene (6 bases each). Trimming pared 2 bases from V and 2 bases from J, leaving 11 bases between. The germline gives CDR1 SGHTA, CDR2 FQGNSA. The CDR3 covers 15 residues. This CDR3 reads CASSLSGDSTDTQYF. The DNA for the CDR3 is TGTGCCAGCAGCTTATCAGGGGACTCCACAGATACGCAGTATTTT.

This clonotype was found once. This sequence joins TRBV6-2 or TRBV6-3 and TRBJ2-3; the match to TRBD1 covers 8 bases. Looked up from germline, CDR1 is MNHEY and CDR2 is SVGEGT. The CDR3 spans 14 residues. V was clipped by 6 bases and J by 2 bases; unmatched bases: 4. This chain's CDR3 is CASSQDRATDTQYF. Written as DNA, the CDR3 is TGTGCCAGCAGCCAGGACAGGGCCACAGATACGCAGTATTTT.

This rearrangement joins TRBV7-9 to TRBJ2-7, with 10 bases fitting TRBD2. This CDR3 has 15 amino acids. Trimming removed 4 bases from V and 9 bases from J; junction bases left unmatched: 12. Per germline, CDR1 SEHNR and CDR2 FQNEAQ (reference sequence). The CDR3 coding sequence is TGTGCCAGCAGCTCCACTAGCGGGGCACACCTCGGGCAGTACTTC. Amino acids: CASSSTSGAHLGQYF.

The rearrangement joins TRBV14 to TRBJ1-1; D may be TRBD1 (6 bases). From germline, CDR1 is SGHDN and CDR2 FVKESK. This CDR3 spans 15 amino acids. Trimming shortened V by 3 bases and J by 0 bases, and 11 bases separated the two germline ends. In nucleotides, the CDR3 is TGTGCCAGCAGCCATTTTGACAGGCTGAACACTGAAGCTTTCTTT. Translated: CASSHFDRLNTEAFF. The full variable domain, rest sourced from reference TRBV14 and TRBJ1-1, is EAGVTQFPSHSVIEKGQTVTLRCDPISGHDNLYWYRRVMGKEIKFLLHFVKESKQDESGMPNNRFLAERTGGTYSTLKVQPAELEDSGVYFCASSHFDRLNTEAFFGQGTRLTVV.

The rearrangement uses TRBV29-1 and TRBJ1-1; perhaps TRBD1 as D (6 bases). Trimming removed 6 bases at V and 1 base at J, with 12 bases between. CDR1 is SQVTM and CDR2 is ANQGSEA in the germline V gene. CDR3 length: 13 amino acids. This chain's CDR3 is CSVSGVANTEAFF. DNA of the CDR3: TGCAGCGTCTCAGGGGTGGCGAACACTGAAGCTTTCTTT.

The CDR3 DNA sequence: TGTGCCAGCTGGACTAGCGGGAGTCAAGAGACCCAGTACTTC. Its protein is CASWTSGSQETQYF. V usage is TRBV6-1 and J usage is TRBJ2-5; 13 bases fit TRBD2. The CDR3 runs to 14 residues. The V segment lost 8 bases and the J segment 2 bases; nucleotides outside the gene matches: 2. Germline CDR1 MNHNS, CDR2 SASEGT.

The V call is TRBV6-5, the J call TRBJ1-2; no reliable D call. CDR3 length equals 14 residues. CDR1 and CDR2 from the germline V gene are MNHEY and SVGAGI. The V end lost 0 bases, the J end lost 4 bases, and 9 bases lay between the germline ends. CDR3 nucleotide sequence: TGTGCCAGCAGTTACTCGCGGCAGGTCTATGGCTACACCTTC. This sequence encodes CASSYSRQVYGYTF.

This clonotype was seen more than once but under ten times. The rearrangement uses TRBV20-1 and TRBJ1-5, with TRBD1 as a possible D gene (5 bases). Trimming shortened V by 5 bases and J by 3 bases, and 17 bases separated the two germline ends. The germline gives CDR1 DFQATT, CDR2 SNEGSKA (reference sequence). CDR3 length: 15 residues. The CDR3 reads CSAQGLVGTNQPQHF. DNA of the CDR3: TGCAGTGCTCAGGGATTAGTGGGGACCAATCAGCCCCAGCATTTT.

The gene calls are TRBV20-1 and TRBJ2-7, with TRBD2 as a possible D gene (6 bases). Germline V gene data show CDR1 as DFQATT and CDR2 as SNEGSKA (reference sequence). Trimming removed 6 bases at V and 3 bases at J, with 9 bases between. This CDR3 is 11 amino acids long. CDR3 sequence (DNA): TGCAGTGCCAGGACTAACTACGAGCAGTACTTC. This translates into CSARTNYEQYF.

CDR3 in DNA: TGTGCCATCAGTGCACAGGGTTCTAACTATGGCTACACCTTC. Its translation: CAISAQGSNYGYTF. The gene calls are TRBV10-3 and TRBJ1-2; maybe TRBD1 (6 bases). The germline V gene encodes CDR1 ENHRY and CDR2 SYGVKD. The CDR3 spans 14 residues. Deletions cut 4 bases from V and 0 bases from J, with 9 bases between.

This clonotype was seen only once. It may be a read error: a sequence one base away is much more abundant. This sequence joins TRBV7-2 and TRBJ2-5; 8 positions match TRBD2. Per the germline V gene, CDR1 is SGHTA and CDR2 is FQGNSA. This CDR3 is 14 amino acids long. CDR3 in DNA: TGTGCCAGCATCTTACGAGCGGGGGAAGAGACCCAGTACTTC. Translated: CASILRAGEETQYF. Based on the CDR3 plus reference TRBV7-2 and TRBJ2-5, the full variable domain is GAGVSQSPSNKVTEKGKDVELRCDPISGHTALYWYRQSLGQGLEFLIYFQGNSAPDKSGLPSDRFSAERTGGSVSTLTIQRTQQEDSAVYLCASILRAGEETQYFGPGTRLLVL.

This clonotype came up a few times. The chain uses TRBV27 and TRBJ2-6; weak D call: TRBD2 (7 bases). V gave up 8 bases and J gave up 2 bases, with 10 bases separating them. The length of the CDR3 is 14 residues. Per germline, CDR1 MNHEY and CDR2 SMNVEV (reference sequence). The CDR3 sequence is CASGGGAGANVLTF. CDR3 DNA: TGTGCCAGCGGCGGGGGCGCTGGGGCCAACGTCCTGACTTTC.

This clonotype was observed a few times. The chain combines TRBV7-2 with TRBJ2-3; possible D gene TRBD1, 5 bases. V lost 1 base and J 11 bases, leaving 13 bases between the germline ends. In germline, CDR1 is SGHTA, CDR2 FQGNSA. The CDR3 extends over 13 amino acids. The chain's CDR3 is CASSLERGRGQYF. CDR3 DNA sequence: TGTGCCAGCAGCTTAGAAAGGGGTAGAGGGCAGTATTTT.

The V gene is TRBV11-3, the J gene TRBJ1-1; D gene unclear. The germline gives CDR1 SGHNT, CDR2 YENEEA. This CDR3 is built from 14 residues. V shed 1 base and J shed 0 bases, with 6 bases lying between them. As DNA, the CDR3 is TGTGCCAGCAGCTTAGGAACATTGAACACTGAAGCTTTCTTT. Translated: CASSLGTLNTEAFF.

This clonotype was seen a single time. The chain joins TRBV30 to TRBJ2-7; unclear D gene. V was cut by 3 bases and J by 7 bases, with 19 bases left in between. This CDR3 region has 14 residues. Germline V gene lookup returns CDR1 GTSNPN and CDR2 SVGIG (reference sequence). CDR3 loop: CAWRVGQAVGEQYF. The CDR3 coding sequence is TGTGCCTGGAGGGTAGGGCAGGCTGTAGGAGAGCAGTACTTC.

The chain has TRBV2 and TRBJ1-5, with D perhaps matching TRBD1 (6 bases). The germline V gene has CDR1 SNHLY and CDR2 FYNNEI. CDR3 length: 16 residues. V was shortened by 6 bases and J by 9 bases, with 24 bases between the two germline ends. CDR3 sequence reads: CASSTGKGGARAPQHF. CDR3 DNA sequence: TGTGCCAGCAGCACCGGGAAGGGGGGGGCCCGGGCGCCCCAGCATTTT. Based on the CDR3 plus reference TRBV2 and TRBJ1-5, the full variable domain is EPEVTQTPSHQVTQMGQEVILRCVPISNHLYFYWYRQILGQKVEFLVSFYNNEISEKSEIFDDQFSVERPDGSNFTLKIRSTKLEDSAMYFCASSTGKGGARAPQHFGDGTRLSIL.

J is TRBJ2-7 and V is TRBV6-1; D remains unclear. The germline gives CDR1 MNHNS, CDR2 SASEGT. The CDR3 consists of 12 residues. Trimming shortened V by 6 bases and J by 2 bases, and 8 bases separated the two germline ends. The CDR3 bases are TGTGCCAGCAGAAGAGAACCCTACGAGCAGTACTTC. Its protein is CASRREPYEQYF.

The chain carries TRBV12-3 or TRBV12-4 and TRBJ1-2; D call uncertain. V lost 5 bases, J lost 7 bases, and 11 bases lay in between. CDR3 size: 12 residues. CDR3 region: CASSPTAGGYTF. The CDR3 nucleotides are TGTGCCAGCAGTCCTACCGCCGGTGGCTACACCTTC.

The chain joins TRBV18 to TRBJ2-4, with 7 positions matching TRBD1. This CDR3 has 16 residues. Germline V CDR1 and CDR2: KGHSH, LQKENI. The V segment lost 1 base and the J segment 2 bases; nucleotides outside the gene matches: 5. This CDR3 reads CASSPQGAASKNIQYF. CDR3 sequence (DNA): TGTGCCAGCTCACCACAGGGGGCCGCGTCCAAAAACATTCAGTACTTC.

The rearrangement links TRBV20-1 to TRBJ2-4, with 7 bases identical to TRBD2. This CDR3 spans 15 amino acids. Germline-derived CDR1 and CDR2 are DFQATT and SNEGSKA (reference sequence). V was clipped by 8 bases and J by 2 bases; unmatched bases: 12. CDR3 amino acids: CSSYRGGTTKNIQYF. As DNA, the CDR3 is TGCAGTTCCTACCGGGGAGGGACGACCAAAAACATTCAGTACTTC.

This clonotype showed up just once. The rearrangement joins TRBV6-2 or TRBV6-3 to TRBJ1-2; D is unresolved. This CDR3 has 12 amino acids. Deletions cut 6 bases from V and 8 bases from J, with 13 bases between. Germline-derived CDR1 and CDR2 are MNHEY and SVGEGT. The CDR3 sequence is CASRKQVEGYTF. The CDR3 nucleotides are TGTGCCAGCAGAAAGCAAGTCGAGGGCTACACCTTC.

This clonotype occurred once. The chain links TRBV30 to TRBJ1-5, with 9 bases identical to TRBD1. This CDR3 has 13 residues. With V trimmed by 2 bases and J by 6 bases, 2 bases remained unmatched. Germline values: CDR1 GTSNPN, CDR2 SVGIG (reference sequence). CDR3 amino acids: CAWSRQGGQPQHF. The CDR3 bases are TGTGCCTGGAGTAGACAGGGGGGTCAGCCCCAGCATTTT.

CDR3: CASSLARKGGGQPQHF. The CDR3, as DNA: TGTGCCAGCAGTTTAGCGCGGAAAGGGGGCGGTCAGCCCCAGCATTTT. The chain recombines TRBV12-3 or TRBV12-4 with TRBJ1-5; 7 positions match TRBD1. This CDR3 is built from 16 residues. With 0 bases clipped from V and 6 bases from J, the junction kept 8 bases outside the gene matches.

This clonotype was recorded only once. The gene calls are TRBV20-1 and TRBJ2-7; 9 nucleotides match TRBD1. Germline V gene data show CDR1 as DFQATT and CDR2 as SNEGSKA (reference sequence). This CDR3 spans 15 amino acids. V lost 6 bases to trimming and J lost 4 bases; unmatched junction nucleotides: 13. Here the CDR3 DNA reads TGCAGTGCGTGGGGCACCGGGACAGGGCAGTACGAGCAGTACTTC. Its protein is CSAWGTGTGQYEQYF.

This clonotype appeared a single time. The rearrangement joins TRBV5-4 to TRBJ1-2; tentatively, D is TRBD1 (5 bases). The CDR3 length is 13 residues. Between the trimmed V and J ends, which lost 2 bases and 1 base, there was a span of 6 bases. Germline CDR1 SGHNT, CDR2 YYREEE (reference sequence). In nucleotides, the CDR3 is TGTGCCAGCAGCTTAGACAGTAACTATGGCTACACCTTC. Amino acid sequence: CASSLDSNYGYTF.

This chain connects TRBV5-1 to TRBJ1-1; TRBD1 aligns across 8 bases. J was trimmed by 2 bases and V by 4 bases; bases with no gene match: 4. The CDR3 covers 14 residues. The germline CDR1 and CDR2 sequences are SGHRS and YFSETQ. Here the CDR3 reads CASSPQGGNTEAFF. The CDR3 DNA sequence: TGCGCCAGCAGCCCACAGGGGGGAAACACTGAAGCTTTCTTT.

The gene calls are TRBV29-1 and TRBJ2-3, with D unresolved. V lost 8 bases and J 0 bases, leaving 9 bases between the germline ends. The CDR3 consists of 12 residues. Germline V lookup: CDR1 SQVTM, CDR2 ANQGSEA. For the CDR3, the DNA is TGCAGCTGGGCGGTGAGCACAGATACGCAGTATTTT. Its protein product is CSWAVSTDTQYF.

This clonotype was found a few times. The V and J genes are TRBV6-1 and TRBJ2-7, with a tentative D call TRBD1 (6 bases). Per germline, CDR1 MNHNS and CDR2 SASEGT. The CDR3 spans 15 residues. The V and J ends lost 5 bases and 1 base respectively, with 15 bases between them. The CDR3 nucleotides read TGTGCCAGCAGTCGAACGGGCCAGGGGTCCTACGAGCAGTACTTC. This gives the protein CASSRTGQGSYEQYF.